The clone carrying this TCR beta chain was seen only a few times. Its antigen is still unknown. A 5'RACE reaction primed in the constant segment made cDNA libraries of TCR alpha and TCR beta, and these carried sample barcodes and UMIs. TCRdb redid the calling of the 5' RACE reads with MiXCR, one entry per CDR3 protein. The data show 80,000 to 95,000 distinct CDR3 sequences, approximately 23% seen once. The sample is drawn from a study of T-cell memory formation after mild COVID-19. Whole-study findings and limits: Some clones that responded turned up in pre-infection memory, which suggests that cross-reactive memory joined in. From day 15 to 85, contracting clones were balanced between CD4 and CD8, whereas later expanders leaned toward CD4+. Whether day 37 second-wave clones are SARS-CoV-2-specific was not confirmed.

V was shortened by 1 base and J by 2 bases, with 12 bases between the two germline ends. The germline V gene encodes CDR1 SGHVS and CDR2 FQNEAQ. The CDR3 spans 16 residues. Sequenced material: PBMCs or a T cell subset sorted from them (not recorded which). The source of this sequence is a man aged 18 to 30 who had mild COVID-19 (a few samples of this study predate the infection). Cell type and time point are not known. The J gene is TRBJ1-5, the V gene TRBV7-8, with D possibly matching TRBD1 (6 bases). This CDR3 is CASSLVGAWRNQPQHF. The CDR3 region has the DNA TGTGCCAGCAGCTTAGTGGGGGCCTGGCGCAATCAGCCCCAGCATTTT.